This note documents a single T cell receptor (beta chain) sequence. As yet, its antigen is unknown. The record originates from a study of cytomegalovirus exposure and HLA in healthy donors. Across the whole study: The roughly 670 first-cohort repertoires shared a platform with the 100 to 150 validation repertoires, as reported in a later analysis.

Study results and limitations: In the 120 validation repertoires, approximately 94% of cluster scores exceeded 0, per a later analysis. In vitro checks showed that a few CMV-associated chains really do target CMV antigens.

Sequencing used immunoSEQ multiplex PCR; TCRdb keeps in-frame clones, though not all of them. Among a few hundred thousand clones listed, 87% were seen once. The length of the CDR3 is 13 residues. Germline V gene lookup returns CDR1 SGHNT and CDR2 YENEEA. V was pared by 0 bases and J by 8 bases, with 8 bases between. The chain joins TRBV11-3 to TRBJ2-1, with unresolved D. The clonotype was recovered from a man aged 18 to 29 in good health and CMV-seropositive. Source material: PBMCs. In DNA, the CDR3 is TGTGCCAGCAGCTTAGAGCCCCGAGATGAGCAGTTCTTC. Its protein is CASSLEPRDEQFF.